These 7 T cell receptor beta chains were all obtained from the same sample, sequenced in a study of cytomegalovirus exposure and HLA in healthy donors. 60 Vbeta and 13 Jbeta primers were used in PCR. Repertoires were generated with immunoSEQ multiplex PCR, while TCRdb's copy carries only in-frame clones and drops some. The sample records over 130,000 clones, roughly four fifths being singletons. The source material was PBMCs. The source of these receptors is a male donor in good health and CMV-seronegative.

The chain is built from TRBV19 and TRBJ1-3; D call uncertain. There are 15 residues in the CDR3. V was trimmed by 5 bases and J by 2 bases, leaving 13 bases between them. Germline V gives CDR1 LNHDA, CDR2 SQIVND (reference sequence). CDR3 coding DNA: TGTGCCAGTAGTCTAAGTCGGGGAGCTGGAAACACCATATATTTT. Translation: CASSLSRGAGNTIYF. The full variable domain, rest sourced from reference TRBV19 and TRBJ1-3, is DGGITQSPKYLFRKEGQNVTLSCEQNLNHDAMYWYRQDPGQGLRLIYYSQIVNDFQKGDIAEGYSVSREKKESFPLTVTSAQKNPTAFYLCASSLSRGAGNTIYFGEGSWLTVV.

The V call is TRBV11-2, the J call TRBJ2-2; possibly TRBD2 for D (5 bases). CDR3 length: 16 amino acids. Trimming pared 5 bases from V and 0 bases from J, leaving 13 bases between. In germline, CDR1 is SGHAT, CDR2 FQNNGV. The CDR3 bases are TGTGCCAGCAGCCGGGAAGTTTGGGCGAACACCGGGGAGCTGTTTTTT. This encodes CASSREVWANTGELFF.

Here the CDR3 reads CASSFQGRETQYF. The CDR3 DNA follows: TGTGCCAGCAGCTTTCAGGGAAGGGAGACCCAGTACTTC. The V and J genes are TRBV5-4 and TRBJ2-5; TRBD1 might be the D (5 bases). The V gene lost 2 bases and the J gene lost 5 bases, with 10 bases spanning the gap. The length of the CDR3 is 13 residues. Germline V gives CDR1 SGHNT, CDR2 YYREEE (reference sequence).

V and J are TRBV7-8 and TRBJ2-7, with 8 bases aligning to TRBD1. Losses at the gene ends were 5 bases for V and 7 bases for J; bases not matched to a gene: 10. The CDR3 runs to 14 residues. Germline CDR1 reads SGHVS; CDR2 reads FQNEAQ. The CDR3 DNA is TGTGCCAGCAGCCTTGGACAGGGAAACGGAGAGCAGTACTTC. Translated: CASSLGQGNGEQYF. Supplemented by reference TRBV7-8 and TRBJ2-7, the full variable domain reads GAGVSQSPRYKVAKRGQDVALRCDPISGHVSLFWYQQALGQGPEFLTYFQNEAQLDKSGLPSDRFFAERPEGSVSTLKIQRTQQEDSAVYLCASSLGQGNGEQYFGPGTRLTVT.

This clone appeared a few times. This chain connects TRBV27 to TRBJ1-1; no definite D call. This CDR3 has 13 residues. V lost 3 bases and J 4 bases, leaving 9 bases between the germline ends. Germline V CDR1 and CDR2: MNHEY, SMNVEV (reference sequence). The CDR3 loop is CASSLGRSTEAFF. CDR3 DNA sequence: TGTGCCAGCAGTTTGGGGAGGAGCACTGAAGCTTTCTTT.

This chain connects TRBV10-3 to TRBJ2-7; 8 positions agree with TRBD2. The V segment lost 2 bases and the J segment 6 bases; nucleotides outside the gene matches: 6. The CDR3 contains 14 residues. CDR1 ENHRY and CDR2 SYGVKD come from the germline V gene. CDR3 bases: TGTGCCATCAGTGAGGGAGCGGGAGTGGGCGAGCAGTACTTC. Protein sequence: CAISEGAGVGEQYF.

This chain links TRBV19 with TRBJ2-7; maybe TRBD2 (5 bases). The CDR3 runs 15 residues. Per the germline V gene, CDR1 is LNHDA and CDR2 is SQIVND (reference sequence). V lost 9 bases and J 0 bases, leaving 18 bases between the germline ends. CDR3 loop: CARKPPQGSSYEQYF. The CDR3 region has the DNA TGTGCCAGAAAACCTCCACAAGGGAGCTCCTACGAGCAGTACTTC.